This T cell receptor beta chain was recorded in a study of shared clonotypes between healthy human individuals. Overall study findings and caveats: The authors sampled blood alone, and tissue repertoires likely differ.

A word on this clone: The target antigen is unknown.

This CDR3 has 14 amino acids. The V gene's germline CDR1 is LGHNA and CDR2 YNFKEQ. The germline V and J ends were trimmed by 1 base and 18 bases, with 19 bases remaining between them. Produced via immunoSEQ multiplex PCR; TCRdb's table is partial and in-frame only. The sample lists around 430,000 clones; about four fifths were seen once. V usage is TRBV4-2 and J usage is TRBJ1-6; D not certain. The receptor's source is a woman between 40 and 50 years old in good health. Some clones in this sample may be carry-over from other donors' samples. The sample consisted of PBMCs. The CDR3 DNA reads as TGTGCCAGCAGCCAAGGTCGTTCGACGGAGTTGACCCACTTT. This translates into CASSQGRSTELTHF.